Presented here are 25 T cell receptor beta chains from one specimen sequenced in a study of regulatory T cells in long-lasting Graves disease. Described time point: persistent/refractory GD, antithyroid drugs over 5 years with positive TRAb. The TCR library was prepared using RNA isolated from PBMCs. CDR3-region Arm-PCR and iRepertoire HTBI primers produced the TCR beta libraries. TCRdb reprocessed the multiplex PCR reads via MiXCR and lists one record per CDR3 protein. The sample includes about 660,000 distinct CDR3 sequences, around 30% of them seen just once. Material: peripheral blood mononuclear cells (PBMCs), obtained when the disease was refractory, from a patient treated with antithyroid drugs. The receptor source for this set is a female donor with Graves disease.

The chain carries TRBV29-1 and TRBJ2-2; 9 bases fit TRBD2. CDR1 is SQVTM, CDR2 ANQGSEA, per germline. After removal of 5 bases from V and 4 bases from J, the junction contained 8 bases not matched to a gene. This CDR3 contains 15 residues. CDR3 DNA: TGCAGCGTTAAGGTGGCGGGAGGGCCCACCGGGGAGCTGTTTTTT. This sequence encodes CSVKVAGGPTGELFF.

This clonotype was seen once. The chain recombines TRBV19 with TRBJ2-6; 8 positions match TRBD1. The ends lost 3 bases at V and 1 base at J; junction bases unmatched: 5. The germline CDR1 and CDR2 sequences are LNHDA and SQIVND (reference sequence). The length of the CDR3 is 17 residues. CDR3 DNA: TGTGCCAGTAGTATTGGCCAGGGGGCATCTGGGGCCAACGTCCTGACTTTC. Its translation is CASSIGQGASGANVLTF.

This chain uses TRBV6-5 with TRBJ2-2, with 8 bases lining up with TRBD1. Germline assignment: CDR1 MNHEY and CDR2 SVGAGI. V trimming: 2 bases; J trimming: 1 base; junction bases outside the gene matches: 3. The CDR3 is made up of 16 amino acids. The CDR3 loop reads CASSYPGQGNTGELFF. The CDR3 DNA reads TGTGCCAGCAGTTACCCTGGACAGGGGAACACCGGGGAGCTGTTTTTT.

This clonotype was counted between two and nine times. The chain is built from TRBV2 and TRBJ1-1, with D possibly being TRBD1 (6 bases). This CDR3 comprises 15 residues. V was trimmed by 4 bases and J by 0 bases, leaving 12 bases between them. Germline-derived CDR1 and CDR2 are SNHLY and FYNNEI. CDR3 sequence: CASSAPTGLNTEAFF. CDR3 DNA: TGTGCCAGCAGTGCGCCGACAGGTTTGAACACTGAAGCTTTCTTT.

At least ten counts were recorded for this clonotype. The chain recombines TRBV19 with TRBJ1-5; 9 bases fit TRBD1. J gave up 3 bases and V 9 bases, and 3 bases lay outside the gene matches. This CDR3 comprises 13 residues. Germline V gene data show CDR1 as LNHDA and CDR2 as SQIVND (reference sequence). The CDR3 spells CASRTGDNQPQHF. The CDR3 bases are TGTGCCAGCAGGACAGGGGACAATCAGCCCCAGCATTTT.

The chain joins TRBV19 to TRBJ1-2; D unclear. CDR1 is LNHDA, CDR2 SQIVND, per germline (reference sequence). Trimming left V 7 bases short and J 7 bases short, with 22 bases between. The CDR3 is 15 amino acids. DNA for the CDR3: TGTGCCAGTACCCTTCCGGGGTCAGGTCCTTCTGGCTACACCTTC. Protein product: CASTLPGSGPSGYTF.

This clonotype was observed a handful of times. The J gene is TRBJ2-4, the V gene TRBV28, with 8 bases identical to TRBD2. V trimming: 1 base; J trimming: 8 bases; junction bases outside the gene matches: 10. Per germline, CDR1 MDHEN and CDR2 SYDVKM. The CDR3 is 16 amino acids. CDR3 nucleotides: TGTGCCAGCAGTTTATTAAAAGACCGGGAGGGAGACATTCAGTACTTC. Protein product: CASSLLKDREGDIQYF.

The chain recombines TRBV10-2 with TRBJ1-1; unclear D gene. V was trimmed by 0 bases and J by 13 bases, leaving 15 bases between them. The CDR3 is 13 amino acids. Germline CDR1 is WSHSY and CDR2 is SAAADI. CDR3: CASSESERQPGFF. DNA of the CDR3: TGCGCCAGCAGTGAGTCTGAGAGGCAGCCTGGTTTCTTT.

V gene TRBV29-1 combines with J gene TRBJ1-2; D is undetermined. Between the trimmed V and J ends, which lost 4 bases and 4 bases, there was a span of 13 bases. Per the germline V gene, CDR1 is SQVTM and CDR2 is ANQGSEA. This CDR3 has 13 amino acids. The CDR3 loop reads CSVVPREGYGYTF. Here the CDR3 DNA reads TGCAGCGTTGTCCCCCGGGAGGGCTATGGCTACACCTTC.

V gene TRBV25-1 combines with J gene TRBJ2-7; D call uncertain. The germline V gene has CDR1 MGHDK and CDR2 SYGVNS. CDR3 length: 13 amino acids. V was shortened by 4 bases and J by 0 bases, with 7 bases between the two germline ends. CDR3 DNA: TGTGCCAGCAGTGGCAGGAACTCCTACGAGCAGTACTTC. It is translated as CASSGRNSYEQYF.

The V gene is TRBV28, the J gene TRBJ1-1, with a possible D match to TRBD1 (5 bases). The V gene's germline CDR1 is MDHEN and CDR2 SYDVKM. There are 14 residues in the CDR3. V shed 4 bases and J shed 5 bases, with 14 bases lying between them. The CDR3 DNA is TGTGCCAGCAGTTGGGACGGGAAGGGGACTGAAGCTTTCTTT. It yields the protein CASSWDGKGTEAFF.

This clonotype turned up a few times. J is TRBJ1-5 and V is TRBV28, with D hard to call. V shed 3 bases and J shed 4 bases, with 10 bases lying between them. Germline-derived CDR1 and CDR2 are MDHEN and SYDVKM. The CDR3 extends over 14 amino acids. CDR3 in amino acids: CASSLRSTNQPQHF. CDR3 nucleotide sequence: TGTGCCAGCAGTTTGCGGTCCACAAATCAGCCCCAGCATTTT.

This clonotype occurred a few times. The chain couples TRBV25-1 to TRBJ1-4; D not certain. This CDR3 is 14 amino acids long. The V and J ends lost 3 bases and 7 bases respectively, with 12 bases between them. CDR1 and CDR2 from the germline V gene are MGHDK and SYGVNS. The CDR3 region has the DNA TGTGCCAGCAGTGATCTGGGAGATAGTGAAAAACTGTTTTTT. Encoded protein: CASSDLGDSEKLFF.

The table lists this clonotype with many counts. The chain links TRBV7-9 to TRBJ2-5; D not certain. Germline values: CDR1 SEHNR, CDR2 FQNEAQ (reference sequence). The germline V and J ends were trimmed by 6 bases and 4 bases, with 12 bases remaining between them. This CDR3 is built from 13 residues. DNA for the CDR3: TGTGCCAGCAGTTTGGTCTACGGAGAGACCCAGTACTTC. It is translated as CASSLVYGETQYF.

The chain carries TRBV5-1 and TRBJ1-1; TRBD1 agrees at 10 bases. The CDR3 contains 16 residues. Germline V gene lookup returns CDR1 SGHRS and CDR2 YFSETQ. V lost 0 bases to trimming and J lost 4 bases; unmatched junction nucleotides: 6. The CDR3 loop is CASSLAWTGGSTEAFF. The CDR3 bases are TGCGCCAGCAGCTTGGCTTGGACAGGGGGTAGCACTGAAGCTTTCTTT.

This clonotype came up a few times. The chain links TRBV30 to TRBJ2-7; possibly TRBD1 or TRBD2 for D (5 bases each). V lost 2 bases and J lost 0, with 11 bases in between. The CDR3 covers 14 residues. In germline, CDR1 is GTSNPN, CDR2 SVGIG (reference sequence). For the CDR3, the DNA is TGTGCCTGGAGTCGGGGCTCGAGCTCCTACGAGCAGTACTTC. Its protein is CAWSRGSSSYEQYF.

As regards this clonotype: Sequence at one end of the junction differs from germline and may be a read error. The chain couples TRBV6-1 to TRBJ1-4; 9 nucleotides agree with TRBD1. Germline-derived CDR1 and CDR2 are MNHNS and SASEGT. The CDR3 consists of 14 residues. The CDR3 spells CASRDRGSDEKLFF. In DNA, the CDR3 is TGTGCCAGCCGTGACAGGGGGTCTGATGAAAAACTGTTTTTT.

A remark on this clonotype: A much larger clone lies a single base off, so this may be a read error. The chain uses TRBV20-1 and TRBJ1-2, with D unclear. The CDR3 extends over 13 amino acids. From germline, CDR1 is DFQATT and CDR2 SNEGSKA (reference sequence). CDR3 sequence reads: CSASRGGLYGYAF. In DNA form, the CDR3 reads TGCAGTGCTAGTCGTGGCGGACTTTATGGCTACGCCTTC.

The rearrangement uses TRBV30 and TRBJ1-2; D is perhaps TRBD1 (5 bases). CDR1 is GTSNPN, CDR2 SVGIG, per germline (reference sequence). V dropped 2 bases and J dropped 5 bases, with 15 bases sitting between them. The CDR3 consists of 14 residues. Here the CDR3 reads CAWSYRDPIYGYTF. CDR3 DNA: TGTGCCTGGAGTTATAGGGACCCTATTTATGGCTACACCTTC.

This clonotype came up a few times. The chain is built from TRBV3-1 and TRBJ2-2; D call uncertain. The CDR3 has 14 amino acids. Deletions cut 5 bases from V and 2 bases from J, with 9 bases between. CDR1 is LGHDT and CDR2 is YNNKEL in the germline V gene (reference sequence). CDR3 coding DNA: TGTGCCAGCAGCAGACACTCAAACACCGGGGAGCTGTTTTTT. It translates to CASSRHSNTGELFF.

V usage is TRBV10-3 and J usage is TRBJ1-1; D is ambiguous. There are 13 residues in the CDR3. The germline V and J ends were trimmed by 8 bases and 1 base, with 11 bases remaining between them. Germline V lookup: CDR1 ENHRY, CDR2 SYGVKD. CDR3 region: CAIRRTENTEAFF. The DNA for the CDR3 is TGTGCCATCCGTCGGACCGAGAACACTGAAGCTTTCTTT.

Only a few counts were recorded for this clonotype. The rearrangement links TRBV10-3 to TRBJ1-4, with TRBD1 as a possible D gene (5 bases). The CDR3 is made up of 14 amino acids. Looked up from germline, CDR1 is ENHRY and CDR2 is SYGVKD. V was clipped by 4 bases and J by 6 bases, with 12 bases between them. CDR3 bases: TGTGCCATCAGTGGGCCAGGGATGCATGAAAAACTGTTTTTT. This codes for CAISGPGMHEKLFF.

The chain is built from TRBV5-1 and TRBJ1-1; tentative D call: TRBD1 (6 bases). The CDR3 runs to 17 residues. The germline V and J ends were trimmed by 4 bases and 0 bases, with 19 bases remaining between them. CDR1 SGHRS and CDR2 YFSETQ come from the germline V gene. This CDR3 reads CASSPGGGRRVNTEAFF. For the CDR3, the DNA is TGCGCCAGCAGCCCTGGGGGGGGGCGCAGGGTGAACACTGAAGCTTTCTTT.

The J gene is TRBJ1-4, the V gene TRBV19; a possible D gene is TRBD1 (6 bases). This CDR3 spans 15 amino acids. Trimming cost V 8 bases and J 7 bases, with 20 bases left between them. The germline gives CDR1 LNHDA, CDR2 SQIVND (reference sequence). Here the CDR3 reads CASGPSSQGSEKLFF. The CDR3 DNA sequence: TGTGCCAGTGGGCCTTCGTCCCAGGGGAGTGAAAAACTGTTTTTT.

This clonotype has only one observation. V gene TRBV5-1 combines with J gene TRBJ1-1; 8 positions agree with TRBD1. Germline loops: CDR1 SGHRS, CDR2 YFSETQ. CDR3 length: 14 residues. The V segment lost 4 bases and the J segment 11 bases; nucleotides outside the gene matches: 13. The CDR3 DNA sequence: TGCGCCAGCAGCGCTGGACAGGGAGGGGGCCGCGCTTTCTTT. It yields the protein CASSAGQGGGRAFF. Supplemented by reference TRBV5-1 and TRBJ1-1, the full variable domain reads KAGVTQTPRYLIKTRGQQVTLSCSPISGHRSVSWYQQTPGQGLQFLFEYFSETQRNKGNFPGRFSGRQFSNSRSEMNVSTLELGDSALYLCASSAGQGGGRAFFGQGTRLTVV.